This TCR beta chain was identified in a study of shared clonotypes between healthy human individuals. Whole-study results and caveats: The study found 4.5% to 5% of naive CD4 clonotypes shared across several donors. Generally, naive subsets (rather than memory subsets) showed larger estimated richness. A limitation of the genetic and exposure-history diversity represented arose from few donors.

Germline V gene lookup returns CDR1 SGDLS and CDR2 YYNGEE. The CDR3 runs to 16 residues. Trimming took off 0 bases at V and 0 bases at J, with 10 bases between the two ends. Positively selected for CCR7, the CD45RO-negative cells used as naive CD8 cells excluded terminally differentiated effector memory CD45RA+ cells. The method was immunoSEQ multiplex PCR; TCRdb's version includes in-frame clones alone and lacks a portion of them. The data hold 1.5 million to 2.5 million clones, with about 95% observed a single time. The count of this clone is one. What it binds is unknown. This CDR3 is also generated by other DNA sequences in the sample.

Material: naive CD8+ T cells sorted from blood. The TCR was taken from a man between 18 and 29 years old in good health. The chain links TRBV9 to TRBJ2-1; D is possibly TRBD2 (5 bases). CDR3 in DNA: TGTGCCAGCAGCGTAGGAGGTGGGAGCTCCTACAATGAGCAGTTCTTC. It codes for CASSVGGGSSYNEQFF.